The clone carrying this T cell receptor (beta chain) was recorded a few times. The sample originates from a study of multiple sclerosis patients with progressive multifocal leukoencephalopathy. Regarding time point: before natalizumab initiation. Profiling relied on immunoSEQ multiplex PCR, and the TCRdb table lists in-frame clones only, not all of them. The table includes tens of thousands of clones, approximately 90% detected once. This clonotype was sampled from a human donor with multiple sclerosis. Sample: PBMCs.

CDR3 residues: CASSFAGQGTEAFF. CDR3 sequence (DNA): TGTGCCAGCAGTTTTGCGGGACAGGGCACTGAAGCTTTCTTT. J is TRBJ1-1 and V is TRBV27; 9 bases map to TRBD1. The CDR3 sequence is 14 residues long. Per the germline V gene, CDR1 is MNHEY and CDR2 is SMNVEV (reference sequence). Trimming removed 3 bases from V and 4 bases from J; junction bases left unmatched: 3.